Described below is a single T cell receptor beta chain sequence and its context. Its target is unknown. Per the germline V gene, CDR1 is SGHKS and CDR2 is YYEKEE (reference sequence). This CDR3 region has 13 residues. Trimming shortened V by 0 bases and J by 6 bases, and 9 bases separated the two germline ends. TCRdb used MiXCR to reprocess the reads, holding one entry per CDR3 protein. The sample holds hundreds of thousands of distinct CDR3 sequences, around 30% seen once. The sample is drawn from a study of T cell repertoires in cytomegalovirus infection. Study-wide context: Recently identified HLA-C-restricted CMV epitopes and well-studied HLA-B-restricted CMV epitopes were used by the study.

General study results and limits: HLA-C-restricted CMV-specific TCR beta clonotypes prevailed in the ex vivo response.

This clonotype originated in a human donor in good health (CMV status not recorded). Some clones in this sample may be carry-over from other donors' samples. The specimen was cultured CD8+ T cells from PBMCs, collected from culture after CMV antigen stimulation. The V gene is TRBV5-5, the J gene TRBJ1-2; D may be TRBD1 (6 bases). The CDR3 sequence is CASSLAGVNGYTF. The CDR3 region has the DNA TGTGCCAGCAGCTTGGCAGGGGTGAATGGCTACACCTTC.